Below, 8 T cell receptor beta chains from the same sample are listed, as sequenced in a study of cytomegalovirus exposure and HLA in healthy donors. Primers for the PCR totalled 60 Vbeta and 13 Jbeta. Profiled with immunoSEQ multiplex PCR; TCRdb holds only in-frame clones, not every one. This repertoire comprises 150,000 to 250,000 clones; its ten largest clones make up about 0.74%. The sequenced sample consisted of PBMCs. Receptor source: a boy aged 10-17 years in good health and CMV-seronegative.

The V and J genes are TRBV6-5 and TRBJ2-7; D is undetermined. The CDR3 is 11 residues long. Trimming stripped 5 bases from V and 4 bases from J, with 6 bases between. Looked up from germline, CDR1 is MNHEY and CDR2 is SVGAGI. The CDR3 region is CASSNKYEQYF. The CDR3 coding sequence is TGTGCCAGCAGTAACAAGTACGAGCAGTACTTC.

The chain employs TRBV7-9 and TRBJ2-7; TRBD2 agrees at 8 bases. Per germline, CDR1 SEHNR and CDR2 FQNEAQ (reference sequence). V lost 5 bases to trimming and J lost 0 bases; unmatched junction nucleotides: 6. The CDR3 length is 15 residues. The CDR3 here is CASSLSGASSYEQYF. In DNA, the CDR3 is TGTGCCAGCAGCCTTAGCGGGGCGAGCTCCTACGAGCAGTACTTC.

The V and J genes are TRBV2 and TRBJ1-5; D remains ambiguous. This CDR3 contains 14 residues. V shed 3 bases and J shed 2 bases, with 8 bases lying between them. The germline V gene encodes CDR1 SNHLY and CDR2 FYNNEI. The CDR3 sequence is CASSEAEGNQPQHF. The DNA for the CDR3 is TGTGCCAGCAGTGAGGCCGAGGGCAATCAGCCCCAGCATTTT.

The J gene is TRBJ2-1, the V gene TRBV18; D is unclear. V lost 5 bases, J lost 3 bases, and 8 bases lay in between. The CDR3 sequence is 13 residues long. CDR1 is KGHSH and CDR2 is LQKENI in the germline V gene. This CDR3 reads CASSGRVYNEQFF. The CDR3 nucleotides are TGTGCCAGCTCAGGTCGGGTCTACAATGAGCAGTTCTTC.

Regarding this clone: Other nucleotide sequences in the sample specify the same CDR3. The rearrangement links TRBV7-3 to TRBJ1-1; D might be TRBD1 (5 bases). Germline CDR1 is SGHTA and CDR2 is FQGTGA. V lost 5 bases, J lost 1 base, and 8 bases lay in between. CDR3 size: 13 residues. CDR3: CASSQTGNTEAFF. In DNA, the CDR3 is TGTGCCAGCAGCCAAACAGGGAACACTGAAGCTTTCTTT.

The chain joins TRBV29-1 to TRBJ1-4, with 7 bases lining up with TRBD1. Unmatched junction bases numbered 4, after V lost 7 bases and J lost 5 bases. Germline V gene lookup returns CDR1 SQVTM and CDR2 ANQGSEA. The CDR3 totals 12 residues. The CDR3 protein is CSGGQFNEKLFF. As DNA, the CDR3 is TGCAGCGGGGGACAGTTCAATGAAAAACTGTTTTTT.

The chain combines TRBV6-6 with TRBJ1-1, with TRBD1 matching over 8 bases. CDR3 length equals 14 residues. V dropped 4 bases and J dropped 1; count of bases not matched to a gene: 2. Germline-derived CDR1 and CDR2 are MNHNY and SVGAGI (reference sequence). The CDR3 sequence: CASSFRGPNTEAFF. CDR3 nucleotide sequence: TGTGCCAGCAGTTTCAGGGGGCCGAACACTGAAGCTTTCTTT.

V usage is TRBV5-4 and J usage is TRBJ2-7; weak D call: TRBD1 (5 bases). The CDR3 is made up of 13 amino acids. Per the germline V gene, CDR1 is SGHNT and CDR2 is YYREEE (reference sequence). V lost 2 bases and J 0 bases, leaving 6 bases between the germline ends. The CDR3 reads CASSLRGSYEQYF. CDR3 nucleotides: TGTGCCAGCAGCTTAAGGGGCTCCTACGAGCAGTACTTC.